Included here is one TCR beta chain sequence, with context. Its recognized antigen is unknown. No base qualities exist here, and no much larger clone lies one base off it. The immunoSEQ Assay, a bias-controlled multiplex PCR, was used to amplify TCRbeta CDR3 regions from genomic DNA. As for the original processing: Nucleated cell counts per sample were estimated from amplification of reference gene primers within the assay. Sequence reads were collapsed and filtered to measure the absolute abundance of every unique TCRbeta CDR3 rearrangement. For each sample, productive Simpson clonality was calculated as the square root of Simpson's diversity index over productive rearrangements. TCRdb carries this immuneACCESS record with in-frame sequences only. Its versions omit some clonotypes, under half of them owing to an unresolved V gene in the studies checked, with the rest unexplained. V and J calls and clone size follow that table, whereas D and trimming were derived from the DNA. In all, the sample holds 330,000 or so clones, and over 75% of those were seen once. The top ten clonotypes cover 1.5% to 2% of the sample.

In the prospective study, participants were about 18 to 95 years old, resided in around 25 geographic areas of the United States, and were enrolled through a virtual design. To assign participants to cohorts, the prospective study relied on clinical history that participants themselves reported in a screening survey and a study questionnaire. Mobile phlebotomists in the prospective study collected whole blood, serum and a nasopharyngeal or oropharyngeal swab from every participant. Over a roughly 2-month period, participants in the prospective study had the option of providing additional blood draws and questionnaires. Before DNA extraction, blood samples from the prospective study were shipped at room temperature or frozen. This sample is drawn from a study of blood T cell repertoires in COVID-19 (TCRdb year 2020). Study-level background: ImmuneRACE Cohort 3 recovered participants were defined by two consecutive negative NP/OP PCR tests, healthcare professional clearance, or symptom resolution. Samples from collaborators originated in the United States, Italy and Spain and spanned both the acute and convalescent phases of COVID-19. The prospective study material was composed of cDNA or gDNA derived from T cells, B-cell-depleted T cells, or PBMCs. Deeply sampled blood TCRbeta repertoires from subjects exposed to, actively infected with, or recovered from COVID-19 were included in the dataset. A freely available public database, intended as a resource for researchers studying the immune response to SARS-CoV-2, is where the repertoires were released. Samples were obtained from the ongoing ImmuneRACE study (first 160 participants) and from 1,254 subjects provided by 6 global collaborators. Sample metadata almost always included a de-identified subject ID, COVID-19 status, age in years and sex. Where available, HLA class I and class II types were taken from metadata supplied by the sample provider and were not determined by assay-based typing.

Study-level results and caveats: How much clinical and demographic metadata was included differed by source and by participant, and the metadata was provided uncurated.

In the germline V gene, CDR1 corresponds to MDHEN and CDR2 to SYDVKM. After removal of 5 bases from V and 1 base from J, the junction retains 5 bases not matched to a gene. Including cysteine and phenylalanine, the CDR3 has 16 amino acids. Only CDR3 DNA remains: 48 bases, in frame from the first base. Sequenced input: PBMCs or T cells enriched from blood (not recorded which). Rearrangement joined TRBV28 to TRBJ2-1; 10 bases in the junction line up with TRBD2. The TCR was taken from a man aged 35 to 55 in a cohort exposed to, infected with or recovered from COVID-19 (not recorded which). The CDR3 corresponds to CASSPAGGKSYNEQFF. The nucleotides read TGTGCCAGCAGTCCAGCGGGAGGGAAGTCCTACAATGAGCAGTTCTTC.